The clone carrying this TCR beta chain showed up just a few times. Antigen unknown. This entry comes from a study of post-analysis software for immune sequencing data. Unique molecular identifiers had been added to the TCR beta cDNA libraries. A single record per CDR3 protein comes from TCRdb applying MiXCR to the PCR reads. The sample has under 200,000 distinct CDR3 sequences; about 34% are singletons. Germline loops: CDR1 MDHEN, CDR2 SYDVKM. The V end was cut by 0 bases, the J end by 8 bases, with 22 bases between. CDR3 size: 18 residues. Study-wide results and caveats: Significantly lower normalized Chao1 diversity was seen in multiple sclerosis patients than in controls. Batch-matched samples strongly co-clustered by F measure. The five TRBV segments detected at higher frequency in patients than in controls included TRBV5-6, TRBV5-1 and TRBV20-1.

The clonotype comes from a girl under 18 with multiple sclerosis. The chain joins TRBV28 to TRBJ1-4; D is ambiguous. Source: blood, taken after autologous hematopoietic stem cell transplantation. The CDR3 DNA reads TGTGCCAGCAGTTTATGGAGGGAGGTTGTTGACCCCGGAGAAAAACTGTTTTTT. Translating it yields CASSLWREVVDPGEKLFF. Complete variable domain (other parts from reference TRBV28 and TRBJ1-4): DVKVTQSSRYLVKRTGEKVFLECVQDMDHENMFWYRQDPGLGLRLIYFSYDVKMKEKGDIPEGYSVSREKKERFSLILESASTNQTSMYLCASSLWREVVDPGEKLFFGSGTQLSVL.